The T cell receptor beta chain under discussion was sequenced for a study of OX40 agonist ivuxolimab in advanced cancers. TCRdb's table, derived via immunoSEQ multiplex PCR, lists solely in-frame clones and lacks some. Here the sample spans fewer than 35,000 clones, approximately 91% being singletons. General study results and limits: CD8+ T cells were the subset that, on average, had more expanded clones than CD4+.

Autoimmune disease history or systemic immunosuppression was exclusionary. In regard to this clone: What it binds is unknown. Relative to the germline gene, one junction end is altered; a read error may explain this.

The CDR3 is made up of 13 amino acids. Germline assignment: CDR1 MNHEY and CDR2 SMNVEV (reference sequence). This receptor was taken from an adult with an advanced solid tumor such as melanoma, head and neck, liver or kidney cancer. Sample: CD4+ or CD8+ T cells sorted from blood, taken in a trial of the OX40 agonist ivuxolimab. V gene TRBV27 combines with J gene TRBJ2-3, with 9 nucleotides matching TRBD2. CDR3 loop: CAVRGGGTDTLYF. CDR3 coding DNA: TGTGCCGTGCGGGGGGGAGGCACAGATACGCTGTATTTT.